One T cell receptor beta chain is described in this entry. Germline CDR1 is SEHNR and CDR2 is FQNEAQ (reference sequence). Trimming took 5 bases from V and 6 from J, leaving 12 bases between them. The CDR3 consists of 13 residues. This entry belongs to a study of control samples from healthy donors and cancer patients. Sequenced by immunoSEQ multiplex PCR; TCRdb stores in-frame clones only, minus some. This sample has about 190,000 clones; about 91% occur once, and the top ten carry less than 2%. This receptor was taken from a man aged 25 to 40 in good health. The genes are TRBV7-9 and TRBJ2-3; TRBD1 or TRBD2 may be the D gene (5 bases each). The sample was blood. As DNA, the CDR3 is TGTGCCAGCAGCGCCGGGACCACGGATACGCAGTATTTT. It specifies CASSAGTTDTQYF. Combining the CDR3 with reference TRBV7-9 and TRBJ2-3 gives the whole variable domain DTGVSQNPRHKITKRGQNVTFRCDPISEHNRLYWYRQTLGQGPEFLTYFQNEAQLEKSRLLSDRFSAERPKGSFSTLEIQRTEQGDSAMYLCASSAGTTDTQYFGPGTRLTVL.